These 7 T cell receptor beta chains came from one sample sequenced in a study of tumor and adjacent non-tumor tissue in lung cancer. TCRbeta libraries were built with three rounds of nested PCR, modified from ARM-PCR. MiXCR, run by TCRdb on the multiplex PCR reads, gives a single entry per CDR3 protein. Among under 150,000 distinct CDR3 sequences listed, 60% to 70% were seen once. No cell sorting was done before RNA was extracted from the tissue. Sequencing input: lung tumor tissue. All receptors come from a man aged 55 to 70 with small cell lung cancer.

A remark on this clonotype: A much larger clone sits a single nucleotide away, making a read error possible. This chain links TRBV4-2 with TRBJ2-1; D might be TRBD2 (6 bases). CDR3 length equals 18 residues. Germline assignment: CDR1 LGHNA and CDR2 YNFKEQ. In DNA form, the CDR3 reads TGTGCCAGCAACCAAGTTCATGGGGTAGCGGAGGCCTACAATGAGCAGTTCTTC. It translates to CASNQVHGVAEAYNEQFF.

Of note for this clonotype: One junction end disagrees with the germline gene, perhaps due to a read error. The chain recombines TRBV6-5 with TRBJ1-6; TRBD1 might be the D (5 bases). Germline values: CDR1 MNHEY, CDR2 SVGAGI. The CDR3 consists of 17 residues. The CDR3 bases are TGTGCCAGCAATTACCGGGGGGTGGGGGTTAGTGATTCAACCCTCCACTTT. It codes for CASNYRGVGVSDSTLHF.

This chain joins TRBV11-2 and TRBJ2-1; D not resolved. With 4 bases removed from V and 1 base from J, the gap between germline ends came to 11 bases. Looked up from germline, CDR1 is SGHAT and CDR2 is FQNNGV. This CDR3 is 15 amino acids long. CDR3 in DNA: TGTGCCAGCAGCTCCGGACCGAATTCCTACAATGAGCAGTTCTTC. Its translation: CASSSGPNSYNEQFF.

Note on this clonotype: One end of the junction does not line up with germline, which may come from a read error. The rearrangement uses TRBV28 and TRBJ2-3; 7 bases line up with TRBD2. The germline gives CDR1 MDHEN, CDR2 SYDVKM. The CDR3 has 14 residues. The CDR3 sequence: CASSRLADTDMQYF. Here the CDR3 DNA reads TGTGCCAGCAGTCGACTAGCCGACACAGATATGCAGTATTTT.

This sequence joins TRBV5-1 and TRBJ2-1, with D uncertain. V was shortened by 0 bases and J by 6 bases, with 7 bases between the two germline ends. Germline V gives CDR1 SGHRS, CDR2 YFSETQ. CDR3 length equals 13 residues. The CDR3 nucleotides are TGCGCCAGCAGCTTGGAATATGCCAATGAGCAGTTCTTC. Translation: CASSLEYANEQFF.

This clonotype was found many times. The rearrangement links TRBV5-4 to TRBJ2-3, with D unclear. Trimming removed 1 base at V and 0 bases at J, with 9 bases between. Per germline, CDR1 SGHNT and CDR2 YYREEE (reference sequence). There are 15 residues in the CDR3. CDR3 DNA sequence: TGTGCCAGCAGCTTGATCCTAACTAGCACAGATACGCAGTATTTT. Residues: CASSLILTSTDTQYF.

For this clonotype: This may come from a read error, since a much larger clone is one base off. The V call is TRBV7-3, the J call TRBJ2-3; tentative D call: TRBD2 (8 bases). Looked up from germline, CDR1 is SGHTA and CDR2 is FQGTGA. CDR3 length: 15 residues. Here the CDR3 DNA reads TGTGCCAGCAGCCCGGACTCGGGGGGGACAGATACGCATTATTTT. It codes for CASSPDSGGTDTHYF.